A selection of T cell receptor beta chains follows, all from one sample in a study of blood T cell repertoires in COVID-19. Data came from immunoSEQ multiplex PCR; TCRdb stores just in-frame clones and leaves some out. The data hold about 110,000 clones, with roughly 72% observed a single time. The specimen was peripheral blood. Receptors were obtained from a man aged 80 or over with acute or convalescent COVID-19. Both conserved end residues are part of each CDR3. Fields, in order: CDR3 protein, CDR3 DNA, clone size, D gene, CDR3 length, J gene, V gene. A D gene is named only where the DNA matches it firmly. Size values are once, few and many counts, or a class for expanded clones, and some rows have none.

CASSPGGAETQYF TGTGCCAGCAGCCCAGGGGGCGCGGAGACCCAGTACTTC - TRBD1 13 TRBJ2-5 TRBV6-5
CASSFGKGHGDTQYF TGTGCCAGCAGCTTTGGAAAGGGGCACGGAGATACGCAGTATTTT - - 15 TRBJ2-3 TRBV7-9
CASAVTGTQNEQFF TGTGCCAGCGCAGTTACCGGGACTCAAAATGAGCAGTTCTTC few - 14 TRBJ2-1 TRBV28
CASSSDPSGGGNIQYF TGCGCCAGCAGCTCCGACCCTAGCGGTGGCGGGAACATTCAGTACTTC - TRBD2 16 TRBJ2-4 TRBV5-1
CASSSPSADTQYF TGTGCCAGCAGCTCCCCCAGCGCAGATACGCAGTATTTT once - 13 TRBJ2-3 TRBV28
CASLRDRDTEAFF TGTGCCAGTCTGAGGGACAGGGACACTGAAGCTTTCTTT - TRBD1 13 TRBJ1-1 TRBV18
CASSLTGQGKAGELFF TGTGCCAGCAGTTTAACGGGACAGGGGAAAGCCGGGGAGCTGTTTTTT few TRBD1 16 TRBJ2-2 TRBV28
CASSLGWGRSIYEQFF TGCGCCAGCAGCCTCGGCTGGGGGCGGAGTATTTATGAGCAGTTCTTC - - 16 TRBJ2-1 TRBV4-1
CASQGLHSTYEQYF TGTGCCAGCCAGGGGTTACACTCCACCTACGAGCAGTACTTC - - 14 TRBJ2-7 TRBV2
CASSLGWREETQYF TGTGCCAGCAGCTTAGGCTGGCGGGAAGAGACCCAGTACTTC - - 14 TRBJ2-5 TRBV11-2
CASSSDRNYGYTF TGTGCCAGCAGCTCGGACAGAAACTATGGCTACACCTTC - - 13 TRBJ1-2 TRBV12-3/TRBV12-4
CAIKLTGGSYEQYF TGTGCCATCAAACTGACAGGGGGGTCCTACGAGCAGTACTTC - TRBD1 14 TRBJ2-7 TRBV10-3
CASSLPSTSTYEQYF TGTGCCAGCAGTTTACCGTCGACTAGTACCTACGAGCAGTACTTC few - 15 TRBJ2-7 TRBV28
CASSEGQISYEQYF TGTGCCAGCAGCGAGGGTCAGATCTCCTACGAGCAGTACTTC - - 14 TRBJ2-7 TRBV7-9
CASSLGGIGETQYF TGTGCCAGCTCACTAGGGGGCATCGGGGAGACCCAGTACTTC - TRBD1 14 TRBJ2-5 TRBV18
CASSPSGTGPFEQYF TGTGCCAGCAGTCCCTCTGGGACAGGTCCCTTCGAGCAGTACTTC - TRBD1 15 TRBJ2-7 TRBV28
CSVDRRFGDTQYF TGCAGCGTTGACCGTCGGTTCGGGGATACGCAGTATTTT - - 13 TRBJ2-3 TRBV29-1
CASSLFQNNSPLHF TGTGCCAGCAGCTTGTTCCAGAACAATTCACCCCTCCACTTT - - 14 TRBJ1-6 TRBV5-8
CATSRDRDRALHF TGTGCCACCAGCAGAGATCGGGATAGGGCCCTCCACTTT - - 13 TRBJ1-6 TRBV15
CASSQESSAVYEQYF TGCGCCAGCAGCCAAGAATCCTCGGCGGTCTACGAGCAGTACTTC many - 15 TRBJ2-7 TRBV4-1
CASSPGTGRGDYGYTF TGTGCCAGCTCACCAGGTACAGGAAGAGGTGACTATGGCTACACCTTC - - 16 TRBJ1-2 TRBV18
CASSEEMGHRLNTEAFF TGTGCCAGCAGTGAAGAAATGGGACACCGATTGAACACTGAAGCTTTCTTT - - 17 TRBJ1-1 TRBV2